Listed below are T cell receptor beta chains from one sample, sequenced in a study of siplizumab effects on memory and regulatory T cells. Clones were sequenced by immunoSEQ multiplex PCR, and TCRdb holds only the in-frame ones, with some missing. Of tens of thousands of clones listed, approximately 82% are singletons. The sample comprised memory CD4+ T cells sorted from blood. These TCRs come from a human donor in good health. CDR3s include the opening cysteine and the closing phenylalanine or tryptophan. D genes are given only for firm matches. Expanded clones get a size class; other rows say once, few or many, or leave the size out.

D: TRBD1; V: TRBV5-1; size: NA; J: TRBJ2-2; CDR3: CASSTLGQGGAGELFF; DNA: TGCGCCAGCAGCACCCTTGGACAGGGAGGCGCCGGGGAGCTGTTTTTT
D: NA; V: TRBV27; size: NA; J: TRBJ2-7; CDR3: CASSQMGGFSEQYF; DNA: TGTGCCAGCAGCCAGATGGGGGGCTTCTCCGAGCAGTACTTC
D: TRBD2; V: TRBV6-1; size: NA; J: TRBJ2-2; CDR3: CASSDSGAANTGELFF; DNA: TGTGCCAGCAGTGATAGCGGGGCCGCGAACACCGGGGAGCTGTTTTTT
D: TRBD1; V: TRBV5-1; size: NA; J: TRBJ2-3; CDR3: CASSKDRGDLDTQYF; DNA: TGCGCCAGCAGCAAGGACAGGGGTGACCTAGATACGCAGTATTTT
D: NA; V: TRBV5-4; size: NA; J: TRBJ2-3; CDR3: CASSFLQGGTDTQYF; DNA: TGTGCCAGCAGCTTCCTGCAGGGCGGGACAGATACGCAGTATTTT
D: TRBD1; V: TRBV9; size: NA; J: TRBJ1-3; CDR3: CASSPQGAGGNTIYF; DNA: TGTGCCAGCAGCCCTCAGGGGGCGGGTGGAAACACCATATATTTT
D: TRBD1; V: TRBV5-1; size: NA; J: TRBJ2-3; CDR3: CASSLTGTDTDTQYF; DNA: TGCGCCAGCAGCCTCACCGGGACAGACACAGATACGCAGTATTTT
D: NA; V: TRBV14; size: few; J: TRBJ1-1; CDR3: CASSQATGKTEAFF; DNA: TGTGCCAGCAGCCAAGCTACAGGGAAGACTGAAGCTTTCTTT
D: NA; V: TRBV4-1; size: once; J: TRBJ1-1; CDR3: CASSQDLWGDTEAFF; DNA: TGCGCCAGCAGCCAAGATCTATGGGGGGACACTGAAGCTTTCTTT
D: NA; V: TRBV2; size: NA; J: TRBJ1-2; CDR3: CASEAIDYGYTF; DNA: TGTGCCAGCGAGGCTATCGACTATGGCTACACCTTC
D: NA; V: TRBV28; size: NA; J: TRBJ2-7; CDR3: CASSLDSYEQYF; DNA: TGTGCCAGCAGTCTCGACTCCTACGAGCAGTACTTC
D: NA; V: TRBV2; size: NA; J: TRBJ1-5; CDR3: CASSDLGAPNQPQHF; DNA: TGTGCCAGCAGTGATTTAGGAGCCCCTAATCAGCCCCAGCATTTT
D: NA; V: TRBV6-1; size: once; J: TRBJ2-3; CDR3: CASRTTRGTDTQYF; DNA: TGTGCCAGCAGGACAACAAGGGGAACAGATACGCAGTATTTT
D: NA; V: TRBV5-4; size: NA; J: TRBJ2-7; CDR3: CASSLYGQPVYEQYF; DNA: TGTGCCAGCAGCCTCTACGGACAGCCAGTCTACGAGCAGTACTTC
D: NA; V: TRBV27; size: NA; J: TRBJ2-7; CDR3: CASSLGTGGSSYEQYF; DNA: TGTGCCAGCAGTTTAGGAACTGGGGGGAGCTCCTACGAGCAGTACTTC
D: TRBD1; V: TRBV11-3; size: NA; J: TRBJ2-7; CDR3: CASSKETGNYEQYF; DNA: TGTGCCAGCAGCAAAGAGACAGGGAACTACGAGCAGTACTTC
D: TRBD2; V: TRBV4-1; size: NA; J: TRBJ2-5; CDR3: CASSRGGQETQYF; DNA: TGCGCCAGCAGCCGGGGGGGCCAAGAGACCCAGTACTTC